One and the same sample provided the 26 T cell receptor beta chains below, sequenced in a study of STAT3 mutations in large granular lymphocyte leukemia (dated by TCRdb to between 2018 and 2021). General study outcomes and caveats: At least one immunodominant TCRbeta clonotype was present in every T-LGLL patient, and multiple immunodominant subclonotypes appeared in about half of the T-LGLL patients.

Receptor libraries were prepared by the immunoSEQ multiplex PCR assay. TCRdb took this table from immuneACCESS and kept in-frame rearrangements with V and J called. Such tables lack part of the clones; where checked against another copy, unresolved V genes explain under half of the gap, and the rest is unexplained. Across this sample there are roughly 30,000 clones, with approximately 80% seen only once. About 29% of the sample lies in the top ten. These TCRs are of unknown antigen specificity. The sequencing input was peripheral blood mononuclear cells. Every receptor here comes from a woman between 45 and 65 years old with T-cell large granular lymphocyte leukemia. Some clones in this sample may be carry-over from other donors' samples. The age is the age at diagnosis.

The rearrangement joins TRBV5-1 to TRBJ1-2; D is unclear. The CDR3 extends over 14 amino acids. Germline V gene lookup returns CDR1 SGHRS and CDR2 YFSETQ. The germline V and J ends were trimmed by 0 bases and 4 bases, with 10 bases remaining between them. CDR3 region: CASSLAVGIYGYTF. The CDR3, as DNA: TGCGCCAGCAGCTTGGCCGTGGGAATCTATGGCTACACCTTC.

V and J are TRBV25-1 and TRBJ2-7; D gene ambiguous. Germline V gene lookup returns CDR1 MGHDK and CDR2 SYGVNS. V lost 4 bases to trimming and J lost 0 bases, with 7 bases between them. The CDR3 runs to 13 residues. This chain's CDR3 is CASSGALSYEQYF. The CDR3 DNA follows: TGTGCCAGCAGTGGGGCCCTCTCCTACGAGCAGTACTTC.

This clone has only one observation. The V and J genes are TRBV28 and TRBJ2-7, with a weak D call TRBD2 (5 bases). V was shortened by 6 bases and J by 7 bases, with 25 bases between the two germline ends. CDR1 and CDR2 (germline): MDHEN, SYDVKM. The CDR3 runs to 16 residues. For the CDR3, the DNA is TGTGCCAGCAGACCCCTCGTGGCGCGGGTAAATAGGGAGCAGTACTTC. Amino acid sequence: CASRPLVARVNREQYF.

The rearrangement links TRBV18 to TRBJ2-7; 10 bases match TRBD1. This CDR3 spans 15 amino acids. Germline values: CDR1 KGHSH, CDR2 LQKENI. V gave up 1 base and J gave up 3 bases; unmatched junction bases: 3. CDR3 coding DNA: TGTGCCAGCTCACCACGGACAGGGGGTCTCTACGAGCAGTACTTC. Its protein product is CASSPRTGGLYEQYF.

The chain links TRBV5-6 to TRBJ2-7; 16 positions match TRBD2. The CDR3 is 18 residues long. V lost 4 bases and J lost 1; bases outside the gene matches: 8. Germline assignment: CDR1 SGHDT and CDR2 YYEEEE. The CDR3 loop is CASSQLGLAGGPSYEQYF. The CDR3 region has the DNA TGTGCCAGCAGCCAATTGGGACTAGCGGGAGGGCCTTCCTACGAGCAGTACTTC.

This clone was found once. CDR3 amino acids: CASSPEFGSSYNEQFF. As DNA, the CDR3 is TGTGCCAGCTCACCGGAGTTTGGTAGCTCCTACAATGAGCAGTTCTTC. This sequence joins TRBV18 and TRBJ2-1, with D unresolved. This CDR3 is 16 amino acids long. V lost 3 bases to trimming and J lost 0 bases, with 12 bases between them. Germline-derived CDR1 and CDR2 are KGHSH and LQKENI.

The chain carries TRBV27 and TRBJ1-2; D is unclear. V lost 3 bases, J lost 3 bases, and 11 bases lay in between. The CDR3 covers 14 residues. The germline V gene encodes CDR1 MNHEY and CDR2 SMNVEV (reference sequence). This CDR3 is CASSFARRDYGYTF. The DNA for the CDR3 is TGTGCCAGCAGTTTCGCCAGGCGGGACTATGGCTACACCTTC.

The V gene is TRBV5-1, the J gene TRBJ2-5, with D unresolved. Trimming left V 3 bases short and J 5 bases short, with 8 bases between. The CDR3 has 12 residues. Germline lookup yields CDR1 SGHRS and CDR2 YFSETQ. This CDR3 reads CASSSDGETQYF. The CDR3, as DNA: TGCGCCAGCAGCTCGGACGGGGAGACCCAGTACTTC.

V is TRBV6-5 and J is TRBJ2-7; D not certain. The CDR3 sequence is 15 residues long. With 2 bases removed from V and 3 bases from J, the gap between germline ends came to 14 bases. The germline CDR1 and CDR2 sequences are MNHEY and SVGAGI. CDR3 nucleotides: TGTGCCAGCAGTTACGTGCAAGGCTTGAACTACGAGCAGTACTTC. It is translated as CASSYVQGLNYEQYF.

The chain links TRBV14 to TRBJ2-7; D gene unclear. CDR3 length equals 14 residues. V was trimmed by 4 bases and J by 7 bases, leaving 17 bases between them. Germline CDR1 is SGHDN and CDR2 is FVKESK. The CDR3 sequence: CASSLYEAWSEQYF. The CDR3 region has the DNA TGTGCCAGCAGCCTATACGAAGCCTGGTCGGAGCAGTACTTC.

CDR3 nucleotides: TGTGCCAGTAGGCTTGACGGGGCCCGTTATAGCAATCAGCCCCAGCATTTT. As protein: CASRLDGARYSNQPQHF. This chain links TRBV19 with TRBJ1-5; D perhaps matches TRBD1 (5 bases). The CDR3 extends over 17 amino acids. The ends were cut back, 6 bases at V and 0 bases at J, with 18 bases in the middle. Germline-derived CDR1 and CDR2 are LNHDA and SQIVND (reference sequence).

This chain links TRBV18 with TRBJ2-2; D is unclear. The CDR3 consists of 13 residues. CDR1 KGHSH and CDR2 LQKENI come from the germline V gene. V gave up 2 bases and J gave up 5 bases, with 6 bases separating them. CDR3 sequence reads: CASSPTRTGELFF. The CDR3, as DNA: TGTGCCAGCTCACCAACCCGGACCGGGGAGCTGTTTTTT.

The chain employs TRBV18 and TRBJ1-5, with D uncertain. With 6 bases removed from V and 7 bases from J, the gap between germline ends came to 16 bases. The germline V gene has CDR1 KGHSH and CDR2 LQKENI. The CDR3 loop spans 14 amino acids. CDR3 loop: CASSPAGGGQPQHF. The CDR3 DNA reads TGTGCCAGCTCCCCGGCAGGCGGAGGACAGCCCCAGCATTTT. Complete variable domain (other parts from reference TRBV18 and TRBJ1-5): NAGVMQNPRHLVRRRGQEARLRCSPMKGHSHVYWYRQLPEEGLKFMVYLQKENIIDESGMPKERFSAEFPKEGPSILRIQQVVRGDSAAYFCASSPAGGGQPQHFGDGTRLSIL.

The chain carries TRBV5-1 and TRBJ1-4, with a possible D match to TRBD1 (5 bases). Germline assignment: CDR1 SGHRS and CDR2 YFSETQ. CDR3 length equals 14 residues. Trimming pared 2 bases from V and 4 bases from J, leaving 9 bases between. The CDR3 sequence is CASSFTGLNEKLFF. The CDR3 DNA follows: TGCGCCAGCAGCTTTACGGGGCTTAATGAAAAACTGTTTTTT.

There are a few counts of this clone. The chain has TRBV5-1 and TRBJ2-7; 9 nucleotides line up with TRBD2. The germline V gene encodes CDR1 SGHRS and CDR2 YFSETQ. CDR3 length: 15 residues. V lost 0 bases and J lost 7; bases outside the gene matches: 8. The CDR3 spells CASSLEVAGVGEQYF. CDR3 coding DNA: TGCGCCAGCAGCTTGGAAGTAGCGGGAGTGGGTGAGCAGTACTTC.

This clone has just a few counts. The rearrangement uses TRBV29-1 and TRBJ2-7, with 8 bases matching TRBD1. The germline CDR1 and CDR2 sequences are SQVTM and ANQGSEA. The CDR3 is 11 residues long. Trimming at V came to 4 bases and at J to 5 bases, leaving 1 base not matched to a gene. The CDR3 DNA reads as TGCAGCGTTGTGGACAGGGACGAGCAGTACTTC. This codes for CSVVDRDEQYF.

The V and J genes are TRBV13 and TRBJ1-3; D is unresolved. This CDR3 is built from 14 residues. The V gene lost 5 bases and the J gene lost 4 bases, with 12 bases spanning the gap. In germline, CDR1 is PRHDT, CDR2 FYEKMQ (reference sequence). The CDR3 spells CASSLSGLGNTIYF. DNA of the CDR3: TGTGCCAGCAGCCTTAGTGGGCTAGGAAACACCATATATTTT.

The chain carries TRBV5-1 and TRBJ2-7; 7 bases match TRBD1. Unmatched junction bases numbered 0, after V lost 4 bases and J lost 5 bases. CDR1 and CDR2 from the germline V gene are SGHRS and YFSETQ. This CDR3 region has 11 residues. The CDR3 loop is CASSTGDEQYF. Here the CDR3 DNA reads TGCGCCAGCAGCACAGGGGACGAGCAGTACTTC.

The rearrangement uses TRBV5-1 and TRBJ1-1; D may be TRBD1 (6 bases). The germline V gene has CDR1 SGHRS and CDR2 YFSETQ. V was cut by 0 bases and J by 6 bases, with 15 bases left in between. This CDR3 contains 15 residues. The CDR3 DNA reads TGCGCCAGCAGCTTGGGGGGCAGGGGAGAGGCTGAAGCTTTCTTT. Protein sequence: CASSLGGRGEAEAFF.

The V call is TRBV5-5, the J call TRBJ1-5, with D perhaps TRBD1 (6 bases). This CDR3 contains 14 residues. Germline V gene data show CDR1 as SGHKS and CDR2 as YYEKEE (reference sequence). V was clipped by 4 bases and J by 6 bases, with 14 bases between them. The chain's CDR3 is CASSLGTMGQPQHF. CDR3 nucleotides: TGTGCCAGCAGCCTTGGGACAATGGGTCAGCCCCAGCATTTT.

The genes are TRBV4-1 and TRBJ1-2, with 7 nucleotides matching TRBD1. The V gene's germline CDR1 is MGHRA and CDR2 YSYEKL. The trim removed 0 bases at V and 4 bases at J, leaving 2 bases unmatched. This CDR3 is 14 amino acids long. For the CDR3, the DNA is TGCGCCAGCAGCCAAGAGCACAGGGGCTATGGCTACACCTTC. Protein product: CASSQEHRGYGYTF.

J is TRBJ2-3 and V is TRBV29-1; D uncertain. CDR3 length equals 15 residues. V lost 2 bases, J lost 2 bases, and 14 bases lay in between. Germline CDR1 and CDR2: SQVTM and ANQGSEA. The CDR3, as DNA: TGCAGCGTTGAATCCGGACGGCGATCCACAGATACGCAGTATTTT. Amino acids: CSVESGRRSTDTQYF.

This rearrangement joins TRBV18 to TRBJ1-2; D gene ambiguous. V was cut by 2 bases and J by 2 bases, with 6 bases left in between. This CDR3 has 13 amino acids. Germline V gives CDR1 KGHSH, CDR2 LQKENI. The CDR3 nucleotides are TGTGCCAGCTCACCAAGCAGGAACTATGGCTACACCTTC. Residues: CASSPSRNYGYTF. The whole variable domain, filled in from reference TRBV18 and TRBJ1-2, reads NAGVMQNPRHLVRRRGQEARLRCSPMKGHSHVYWYRQLPEEGLKFMVYLQKENIIDESGMPKERFSAEFPKEGPSILRIQQVVRGDSAAYFCASSPSRNYGYTFGSGTRLTVV.

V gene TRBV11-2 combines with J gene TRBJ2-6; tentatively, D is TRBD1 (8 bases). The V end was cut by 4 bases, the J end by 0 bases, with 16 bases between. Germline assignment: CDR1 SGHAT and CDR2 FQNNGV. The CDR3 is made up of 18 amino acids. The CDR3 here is CASSSGQGGNSGANVLTF. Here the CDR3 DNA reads TGTGCCAGCAGCTCCGGACAGGGAGGGAACTCTGGGGCCAACGTCCTGACTTTC.

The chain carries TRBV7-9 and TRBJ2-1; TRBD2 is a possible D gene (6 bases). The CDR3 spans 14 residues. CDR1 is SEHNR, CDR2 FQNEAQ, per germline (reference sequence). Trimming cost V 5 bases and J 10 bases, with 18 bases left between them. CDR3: CASSPLAQGVEQFF. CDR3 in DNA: TGTGCCAGCAGCCCGCTAGCGCAGGGTGTGGAGCAGTTCTTC.

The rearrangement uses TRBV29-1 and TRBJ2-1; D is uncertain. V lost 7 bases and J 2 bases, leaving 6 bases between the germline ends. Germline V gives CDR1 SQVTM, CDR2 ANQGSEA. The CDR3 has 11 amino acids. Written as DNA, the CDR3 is TGCAGCGCCGAGACCTACAATGAGCAGTTCTTC. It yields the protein CSAETYNEQFF.